One sample yielded the 17 T cell receptor beta chains listed below, sequenced in a study of T cells after yellow fever vaccination. TCRdb recomputed calls from the 5' RACE reads with MiXCR, one row per CDR3 protein. The sample lists a few hundred thousand distinct CDR3 sequences, around 16% occurring once. The sequences come from PBMCs, collected 5 days after the first yellow fever vaccination. These receptor sequences come from a young man who received the YFV17D yellow fever vaccine.

The table lists this clonotype with a few counts. CDR3 sequence (DNA): TGTGCCATCAGGGAAAGGACAGGGGGCTTCTCAACTGAAGCTTTCTTT. Its translation: CAIRERTGGFSTEAFF. V gene TRBV10-3 combines with J gene TRBJ1-1; 11 nucleotides line up with TRBD1. This CDR3 region has 16 residues. In germline, CDR1 is ENHRY, CDR2 SYGVKD. Trimming cost V 6 bases and J 5 bases; bases outside gene matches: 11.

This clonotype was observed a few times. The V and J genes are TRBV6-1 and TRBJ2-5; 12 bases are shared with TRBD2. This CDR3 has 14 amino acids. With 7 bases clipped from V and 3 bases from J, the junction kept 3 bases outside the gene matches. Germline values: CDR1 MNHNS, CDR2 SASEGT. In DNA form, the CDR3 reads TGTGCCAGCACCCGACTAGCGGGGGAAGAGACCCAGTACTTC. As protein: CASTRLAGEETQYF.

This clonotype has a handful of counts. The chain recombines TRBV4-1 with TRBJ1-2; 9 bases are shared with TRBD1. The J segment lost 4 bases and the V segment lost 1 base, leaving 4 bases of the junction unmatched. CDR1 and CDR2 (germline): MGHRA, YSYEKL. The CDR3 length is 15 residues. CDR3 DNA sequence: TGCGCCAGCAGCCAAGGGGAACAGGGGGCCTATGGCTACACCTTC. Translated: CASSQGEQGAYGYTF.

In this sample, this clonotype turned up a few times. The rearrangement links TRBV6-1 to TRBJ1-1, with D hard to call. V was cut by 3 bases and J by 1 base, with 9 bases left in between. CDR3 length: 14 amino acids. CDR1 is MNHNS, CDR2 SASEGT, per germline. The DNA for the CDR3 is TGTGCCAGCAGTGACCCCCAGGAGAACACTGAAGCTTTCTTT. As protein: CASSDPQENTEAFF.

This clonotype came up a few times. This sequence joins TRBV7-8 and TRBJ2-7; 8 bases map to TRBD1. The V gene's germline CDR1 is SGHVS and CDR2 FQNEAQ. This CDR3 is 14 amino acids long. The J segment lost 7 bases and the V segment lost 2 bases, leaving 7 bases of the junction unmatched. The CDR3 spells CASSLSFRGLEQYV. CDR3 nucleotide sequence: TGTGCCAGCAGCTTAAGCTTCAGGGGGCTTGAGCAGTACGTC.

This clonotype was picked up many times. This chain joins TRBV5-1 and TRBJ2-5; 9 bases are a match to TRBD2. This CDR3 has 15 residues. V shed 0 bases and J 3 bases; nucleotides not matched to a gene: 3. The germline CDR1 and CDR2 sequences are SGHRS and YFSETQ. In DNA form, the CDR3 reads TGCGCCAGCAGCTTGGTTGGACTAGCGAAAGAGACCCAGTACTTC. This encodes CASSLVGLAKETQYF.

This clonotype has at least ten counts. This chain links TRBV20-1 with TRBJ2-5, with D possibly being TRBD2 (6 bases). Germline V gene lookup returns CDR1 DFQATT and CDR2 SNEGSKA (reference sequence). V lost 0 bases and J lost 5, with 16 bases in between. The CDR3 has 15 residues. The chain's CDR3 is CSARDGGSPLETQYF. The CDR3 bases are TGCAGTGCTAGAGACGGGGGTAGCCCGTTGGAGACCCAGTACTTC.

This clonotype was detected many times. The chain has TRBV18 and TRBJ2-2; possibly TRBD1 for D (6 bases). V lost 3 bases to trimming and J lost 1 base, with 9 bases between them. CDR1 and CDR2 from the germline V gene are KGHSH and LQKENI. The CDR3 length is 15 residues. In DNA form, the CDR3 reads TGTGCCAGCTCACCCTCGGGACAGAACACCGGGGAGCTGTTTTTT. It encodes CASSPSGQNTGELFF.

This clonotype was picked up a small number of times. The chain links TRBV5-1 to TRBJ1-6; D uncertain. Per the germline V gene, CDR1 is SGHRS and CDR2 is YFSETQ. The length of the CDR3 is 14 residues. V lost 3 bases and J 9 bases, leaving 13 bases between the germline ends. The CDR3 bases are TGCGCCAGCAGCTCGGAGACATACCTTTCACCCCTCCACTTT. As protein: CASSSETYLSPLHF. Filled out from reference TRBV5-1 and TRBJ1-6, the complete variable domain reads KAGVTQTPRYLIKTRGQQVTLSCSPISGHRSVSWYQQTPGQGLQFLFEYFSETQRNKGNFPGRFSGRQFSNSRSEMNVSTLELGDSALYLCASSSETYLSPLHFGNGTRLTVT.

This clonotype was recorded at least ten times. The genes are TRBV29-1 and TRBJ2-4; D uncertain. CDR3 length: 11 residues. CDR1 and CDR2 from the germline V gene are SQVTM and ANQGSEA. Trimming took 4 bases from V and 7 from J, leaving 8 bases between them. CDR3 residues: CSVVESNIQYF. In nucleotides, the CDR3 is TGCAGCGTTGTTGAGTCGAACATTCAGTACTTC. Based on the CDR3 plus reference TRBV29-1 and TRBJ2-4, the full variable domain is SAVISQKPSRDICQRGTSLTIQCQVDSQVTMMFWYRQQPGQSLTLIATANQGSEATYESGFVIDKFPISRPNLTFSTLTVSNMSPEDSSIYLCSVVESNIQYFGAGTRLSVL.

The chain has TRBV7-8 and TRBJ2-1; TRBD2 agrees at 12 bases. The CDR3 has 16 residues. CDR1 and CDR2 from the germline V gene are SGHVS and FQNEAQ. The V gene end was trimmed by 5 bases and the J gene end by 9 bases; junction bases not matched to a gene: 11. The CDR3 nucleotides are TGTGCCAGCAGCCTCTCCCTAGCGGGGGGGCAGGTTGAGCAGTTCTTC. This gives the protein CASSLSLAGGQVEQFF.

The CDR3 DNA sequence: TGCGCCAGCAGACTTAATGACAGGGGTCGGTCTTACGAGCAGTACTTC. It codes for CASRLNDRGRSYEQYF. The chain links TRBV4-1 to TRBJ2-7, with 8 bases lining up with TRBD1. The CDR3 sequence is 16 residues long. The germline CDR1 and CDR2 sequences are MGHRA and YSYEKL. The V gene end was trimmed by 6 bases and the J gene end by 4 bases; junction bases not matched to a gene: 14.

This CDR3 is CASSVVAGTDTQYF. Here the CDR3 DNA reads TGTGCCAGCAGCGTAGTAGCGGGCACAGATACGCAGTATTTT. The chain is built from TRBV9 and TRBJ2-3; tentative D call: TRBD2 (6 bases). Germline CDR1 is SGDLS and CDR2 is YYNGEE. The CDR3 sequence is 14 residues long. V lost 0 bases and J 1 base, leaving 6 bases between the germline ends. Full variable domain (missing parts from reference TRBV9 and TRBJ2-3): DSGVTQTPKHLITATGQRVTLRCSPRSGDLSVYWYQQSLDQGLQFLIQYYNGEERAKGNILERFSAQQFPDLHSELNLSSLELGDSALYFCASSVVAGTDTQYFGPGTRLTVL.

This clonotype was counted a few times. The gene calls are TRBV9 and TRBJ1-2, with 7 bases that match TRBD1. The CDR3 spans 14 residues. The trim removed 3 bases at V and 2 bases at J, leaving 4 bases unmatched. Germline V CDR1 and CDR2: SGDLS, YYNGEE. The CDR3 nucleotides are TGTGCCAGCAGCGGGGACAGCCCGAACTATGGCTACACCTTC. The encoded protein is CASSGDSPNYGYTF.

Ten or more counts support this clonotype. In DNA form, the CDR3 reads TGTGCCAGCAGCCCGGAGAGTAGCACAGATACGCAGTATTTT. It translates to CASSPESSTDTQYF. J is TRBJ2-3 and V is TRBV28; D is uncertain. This CDR3 has 14 amino acids. V lost 6 bases to trimming and J lost 0 bases, with 10 bases between them. CDR1 is MDHEN and CDR2 is SYDVKM in the germline V gene.

This rearrangement joins TRBV20-1 to TRBJ2-5; D gene ambiguous. Trimming took 3 bases from V and 1 from J, leaving 15 bases between them. CDR1 and CDR2 (germline): DFQATT, SNEGSKA (reference sequence). The length of the CDR3 is 15 residues. This CDR3 is CSASPLDRLQETQYF. The CDR3 coding sequence is TGCAGTGCTAGCCCCCTGGACCGCCTCCAAGAGACCCAGTACTTC.

The chain uses TRBV12-3 or TRBV12-4 and TRBJ2-3; 8 positions agree with TRBD2. The CDR3 extends over 14 amino acids. The trim removed 6 bases at V and 6 bases at J, leaving 8 bases unmatched. For the CDR3, the DNA is TGTGCCAGCAGACCGTCGGGGGGGCCTGATACGCAGTATTTT. Protein: CASRPSGGPDTQYF.